One sample yielded the 2 T cell receptor beta chains listed below, sequenced in a study of identical twins' blood T cells. TCRdb fed the 5' RACE reads into MiXCR, producing one record per CDR3 protein. Counted here are around 380,000 distinct CDR3 sequences, over 25% occurring once; the ten biggest clones make up around 5.6%. The sequencing input was PBMCs. The receptors here all came from a woman between 18 and 55 years old in good health.

V is TRBV3-1 and J is TRBJ1-1, with a tentative D call TRBD1 (6 bases). The germline V gene has CDR1 LGHDT and CDR2 YNNKEL (reference sequence). Trimming stripped 7 bases from V and 7 bases from J, with 16 bases between. The CDR3 loop spans 13 amino acids. The CDR3 nucleotides read TGTGCCAGCATATCAAAAGGGGGTAATGAAGCTTTCTTT. It is translated as CASISKGGNEAFF.

The chain is built from TRBV12-3 or TRBV12-4 and TRBJ2-5; D gene uncertain. CDR3 length equals 10 residues. V was cut by 6 bases and J by 5 bases, with 4 bases left in between. CDR3 coding DNA: TGTGCCAGCAGGCCCGAGACCCAGTACTTC. Its translation: CASRPETQYF.